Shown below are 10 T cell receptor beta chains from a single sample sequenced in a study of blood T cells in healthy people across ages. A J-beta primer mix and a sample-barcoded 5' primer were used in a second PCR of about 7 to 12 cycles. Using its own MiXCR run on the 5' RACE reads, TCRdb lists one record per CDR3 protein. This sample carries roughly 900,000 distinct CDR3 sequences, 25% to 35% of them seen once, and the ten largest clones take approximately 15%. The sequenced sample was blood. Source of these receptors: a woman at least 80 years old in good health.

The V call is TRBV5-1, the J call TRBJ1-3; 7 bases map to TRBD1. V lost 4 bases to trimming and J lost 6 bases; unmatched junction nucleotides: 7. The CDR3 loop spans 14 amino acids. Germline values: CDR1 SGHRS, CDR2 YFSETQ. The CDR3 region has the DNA TGCGCCAGCAGCAGACAGGGTCAGGAAAACACCATATATTTT. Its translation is CASSRQGQENTIYF.

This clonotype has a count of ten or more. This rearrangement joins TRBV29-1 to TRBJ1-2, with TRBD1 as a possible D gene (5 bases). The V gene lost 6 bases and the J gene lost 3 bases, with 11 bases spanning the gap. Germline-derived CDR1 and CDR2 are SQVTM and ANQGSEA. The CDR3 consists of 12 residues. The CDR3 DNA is TGCAGCGTCGGGGCGGGAGACTATGGCTACACCTTC. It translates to CSVGAGDYGYTF.

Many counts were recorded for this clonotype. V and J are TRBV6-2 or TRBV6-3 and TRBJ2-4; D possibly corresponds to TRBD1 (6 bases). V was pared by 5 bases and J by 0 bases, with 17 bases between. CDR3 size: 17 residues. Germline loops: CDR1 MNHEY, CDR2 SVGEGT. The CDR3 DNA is TGTGCCAGCAGTAATCTCCGGGACAACGCAGCCAAAAACATTCAGTACTTC. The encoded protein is CASSNLRDNAAKNIQYF.

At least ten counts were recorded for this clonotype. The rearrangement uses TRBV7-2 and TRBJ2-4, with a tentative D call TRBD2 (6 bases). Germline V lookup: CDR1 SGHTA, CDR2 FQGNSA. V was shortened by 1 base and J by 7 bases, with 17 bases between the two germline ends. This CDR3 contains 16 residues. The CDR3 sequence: CASSLVGSRGGNIQYF. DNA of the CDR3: TGTGCCAGCAGCTTAGTGGGTTCGCGGGGCGGTAACATTCAGTACTTC.

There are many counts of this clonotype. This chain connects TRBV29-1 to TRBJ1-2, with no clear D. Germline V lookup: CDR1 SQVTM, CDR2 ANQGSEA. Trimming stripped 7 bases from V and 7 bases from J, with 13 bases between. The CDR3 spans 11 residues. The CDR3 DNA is TGCAGCGAAAGGCGAGCGGGTGGCTACACCTTC. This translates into CSERRAGGYTF.

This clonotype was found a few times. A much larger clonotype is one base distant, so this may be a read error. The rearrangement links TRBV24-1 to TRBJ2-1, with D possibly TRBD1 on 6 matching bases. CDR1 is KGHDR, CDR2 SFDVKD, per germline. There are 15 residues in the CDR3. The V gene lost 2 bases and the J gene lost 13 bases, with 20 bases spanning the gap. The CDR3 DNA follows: TGTGCCACCAGTGATTGGCGACAGGCCAAAGAGACCCAGTTCTTC. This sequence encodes CATSDWRQAKETQFF.

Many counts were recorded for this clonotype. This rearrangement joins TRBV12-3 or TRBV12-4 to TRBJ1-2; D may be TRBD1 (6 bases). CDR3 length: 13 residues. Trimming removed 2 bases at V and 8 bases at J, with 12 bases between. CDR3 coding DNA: TGTGCCAGCAGTTTAAAAGGCCAGGGGGGCTACACCTTC. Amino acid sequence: CASSLKGQGGYTF.

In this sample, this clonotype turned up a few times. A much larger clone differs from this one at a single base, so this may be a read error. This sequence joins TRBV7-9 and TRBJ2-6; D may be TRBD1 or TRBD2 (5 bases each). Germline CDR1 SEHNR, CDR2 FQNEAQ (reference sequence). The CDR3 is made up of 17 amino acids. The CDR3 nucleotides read TGTGCCAGCAGCGCCCCGGGGCTGCTCTCTGGGGCCAACGTCCGGACTTTC. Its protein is CASSAPGLLSGANVRTF.

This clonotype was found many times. The CDR3 here is CASSSDRALGYTF. The CDR3 nucleotides read TGTGCCAGCAGTTCAGACAGGGCATTAGGCTACACCTTC. The V and J genes are TRBV12-3 or TRBV12-4 and TRBJ1-2; 7 nucleotides line up with TRBD1. The CDR3 has 13 residues. Trimming at V came to 4 bases and at J to 8 bases, leaving 7 bases not matched to a gene.

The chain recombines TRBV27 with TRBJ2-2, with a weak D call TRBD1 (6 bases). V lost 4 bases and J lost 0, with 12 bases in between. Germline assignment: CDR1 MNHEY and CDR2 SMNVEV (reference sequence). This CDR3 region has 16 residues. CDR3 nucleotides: TGTGCCAGCAGTTCCGGACAGACCTCGAACACCGGGGAGCTGTTTTTT. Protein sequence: CASSSGQTSNTGELFF.